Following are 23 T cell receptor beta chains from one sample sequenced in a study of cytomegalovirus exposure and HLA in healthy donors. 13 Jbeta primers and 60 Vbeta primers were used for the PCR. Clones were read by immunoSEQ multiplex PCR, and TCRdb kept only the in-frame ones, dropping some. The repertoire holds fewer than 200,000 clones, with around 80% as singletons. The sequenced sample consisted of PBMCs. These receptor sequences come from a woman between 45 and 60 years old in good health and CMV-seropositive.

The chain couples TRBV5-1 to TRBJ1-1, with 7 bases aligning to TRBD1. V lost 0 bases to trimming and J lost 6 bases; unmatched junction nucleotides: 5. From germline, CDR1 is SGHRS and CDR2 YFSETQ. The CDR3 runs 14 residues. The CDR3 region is CASSLAGTASEAFF. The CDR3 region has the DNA TGCGCCAGCAGCTTGGCCGGGACAGCCTCTGAAGCTTTCTTT.

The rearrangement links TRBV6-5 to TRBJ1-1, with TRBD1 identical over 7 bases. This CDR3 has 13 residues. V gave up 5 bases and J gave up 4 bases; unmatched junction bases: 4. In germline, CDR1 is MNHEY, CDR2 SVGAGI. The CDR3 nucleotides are TGTGCCAGCAGTACAGGGGTGAGCACTGAAGCTTTCTTT. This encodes CASSTGVSTEAFF.

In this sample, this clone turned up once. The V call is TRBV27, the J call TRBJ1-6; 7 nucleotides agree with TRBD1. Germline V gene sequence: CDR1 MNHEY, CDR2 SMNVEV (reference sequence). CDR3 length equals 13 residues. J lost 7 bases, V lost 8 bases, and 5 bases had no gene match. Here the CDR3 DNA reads TGTGCCAGCCGGACAGGACGAAATTCACCCCTCCACTTT. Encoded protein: CASRTGRNSPLHF.

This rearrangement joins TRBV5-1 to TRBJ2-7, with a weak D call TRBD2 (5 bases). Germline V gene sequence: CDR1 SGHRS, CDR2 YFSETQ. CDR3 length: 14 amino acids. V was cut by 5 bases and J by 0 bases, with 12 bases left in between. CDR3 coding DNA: TGCGCCAGCAGTTCTACGGGGATCTCCTACGAGCAGTACTTC. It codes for CASSSTGISYEQYF.

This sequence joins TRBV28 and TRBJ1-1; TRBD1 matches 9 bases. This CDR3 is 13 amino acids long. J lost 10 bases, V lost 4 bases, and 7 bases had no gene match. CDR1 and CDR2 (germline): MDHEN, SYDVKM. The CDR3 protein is CASSSPATGGAFF. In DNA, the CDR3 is TGTGCCAGCAGTTCCCCTGCGACAGGGGGAGCTTTCTTT.

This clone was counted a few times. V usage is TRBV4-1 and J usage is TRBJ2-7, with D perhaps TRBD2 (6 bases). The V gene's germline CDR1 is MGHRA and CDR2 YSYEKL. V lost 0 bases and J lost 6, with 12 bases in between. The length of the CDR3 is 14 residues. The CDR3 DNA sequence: TGCGCCAGCAGCCAAGACGGGAGCAGCCGCGAGCAGTACTTC. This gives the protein CASSQDGSSREQYF.

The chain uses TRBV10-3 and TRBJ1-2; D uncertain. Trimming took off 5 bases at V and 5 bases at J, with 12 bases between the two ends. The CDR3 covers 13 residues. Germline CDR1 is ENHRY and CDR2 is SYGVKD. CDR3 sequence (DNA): TGTGCCATCAGTCGGGGTCAACCGTATGGCTACACCTTC. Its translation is CAISRGQPYGYTF.

The DNA of the CDR3 is TGTGCCAGCAGCCCCAGACAGCCCGGGACAGATACGCAGTATTTT. Its protein is CASSPRQPGTDTQYF. This rearrangement joins TRBV9 to TRBJ2-3; perhaps TRBD1 as D (5 bases). V was shortened by 4 bases and J by 3 bases, with 15 bases between the two germline ends. This CDR3 spans 15 amino acids. Germline V CDR1 and CDR2: SGDLS, YYNGEE.

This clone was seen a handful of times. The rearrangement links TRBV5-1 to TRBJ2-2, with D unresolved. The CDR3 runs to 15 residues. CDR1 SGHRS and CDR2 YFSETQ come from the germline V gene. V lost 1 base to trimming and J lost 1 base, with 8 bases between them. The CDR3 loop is CASSLFNGNTGELFF. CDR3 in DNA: TGCGCCAGCAGCTTGTTTAACGGGAACACCGGGGAGCTGTTTTTT.

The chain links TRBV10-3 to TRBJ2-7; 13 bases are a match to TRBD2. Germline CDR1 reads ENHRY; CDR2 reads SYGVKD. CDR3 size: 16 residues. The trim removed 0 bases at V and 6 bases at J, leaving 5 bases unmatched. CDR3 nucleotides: TGTGCCATCAGTGAGTCTGGACTAGCGGGGGTGACCGAGCAGTACTTC. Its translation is CAISESGLAGVTEQYF.

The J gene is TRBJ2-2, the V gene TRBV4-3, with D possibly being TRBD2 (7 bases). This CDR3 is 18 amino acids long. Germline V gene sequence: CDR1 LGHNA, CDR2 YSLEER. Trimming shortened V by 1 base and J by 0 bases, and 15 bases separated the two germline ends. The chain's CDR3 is CASSQVGVGGPNTGELFF. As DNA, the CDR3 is TGCGCCAGCAGCCAAGTTGGGGTCGGGGGGCCGAACACCGGGGAGCTGTTTTTT.

This CDR3 is CASSISNEAGSIQYF. CDR3 nucleotides: TGTGCCAGTAGTATCTCAAATGAGGCCGGGAGCATTCAGTACTTC. The chain couples TRBV19 to TRBJ2-4, with D tentatively TRBD2 (6 bases). This CDR3 comprises 15 residues. The germline gives CDR1 LNHDA, CDR2 SQIVND (reference sequence). Trimming stripped 3 bases from V and 9 bases from J, with 18 bases between.

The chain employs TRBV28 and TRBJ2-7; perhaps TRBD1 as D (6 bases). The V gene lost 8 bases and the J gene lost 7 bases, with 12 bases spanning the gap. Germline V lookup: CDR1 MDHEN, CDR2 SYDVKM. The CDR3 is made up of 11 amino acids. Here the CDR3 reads CASVRGGEQYF. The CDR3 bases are TGTGCCAGCGTCAGGGGTGGGGAGCAGTACTTC. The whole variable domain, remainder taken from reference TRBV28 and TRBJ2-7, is DVKVTQSSRYLVKRTGEKVFLECVQDMDHENMFWYRQDPGLGLRLIYFSYDVKMKEKGDIPEGYSVSREKKERFSLILESASTNQTSMYLCASVRGGEQYFGPGTRLTVT.

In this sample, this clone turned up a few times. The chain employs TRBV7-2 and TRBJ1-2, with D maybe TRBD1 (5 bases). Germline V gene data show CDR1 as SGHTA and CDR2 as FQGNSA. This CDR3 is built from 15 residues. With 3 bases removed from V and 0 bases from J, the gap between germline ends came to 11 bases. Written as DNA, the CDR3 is TGTGCCAGCAGCTTCAGGGCCGGAGCTAACTATGGCTACACCTTC. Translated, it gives CASSFRAGANYGYTF.

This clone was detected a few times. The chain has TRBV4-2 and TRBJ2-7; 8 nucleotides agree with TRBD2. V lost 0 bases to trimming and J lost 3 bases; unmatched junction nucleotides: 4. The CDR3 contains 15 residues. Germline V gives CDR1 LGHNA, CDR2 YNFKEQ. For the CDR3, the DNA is TGTGCCAGCAGCCAAGACAGCGGGAGAAGCTACGAGCAGTACTTC. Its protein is CASSQDSGRSYEQYF.

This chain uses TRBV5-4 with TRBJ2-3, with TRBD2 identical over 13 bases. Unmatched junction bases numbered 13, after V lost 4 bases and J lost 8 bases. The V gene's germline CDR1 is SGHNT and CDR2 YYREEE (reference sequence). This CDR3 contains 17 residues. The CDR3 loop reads CASSRNLTSGRQRTQYF. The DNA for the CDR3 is TGTGCCAGCAGCCGAAATTTGACTAGCGGGAGGCAACGTACGCAGTATTTT.

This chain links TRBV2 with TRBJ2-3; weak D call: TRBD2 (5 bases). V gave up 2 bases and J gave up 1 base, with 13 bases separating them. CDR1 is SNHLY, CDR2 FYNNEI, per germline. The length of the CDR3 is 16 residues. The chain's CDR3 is CASSESASRRTDTQYF. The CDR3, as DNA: TGTGCCAGCAGTGAATCGGCTAGCAGACGCACAGATACGCAGTATTTT.

The CDR3 loop reads CASSVKRNTGELFF. The CDR3 nucleotides read TGTGCCAGCAGTGTAAAGAGAAACACCGGGGAGCTGTTTTTT. The chain links TRBV2 to TRBJ2-2; D unclear. V lost 4 bases and J 2 bases, leaving 8 bases between the germline ends. The CDR3 loop spans 14 amino acids. Germline loops: CDR1 SNHLY, CDR2 FYNNEI.

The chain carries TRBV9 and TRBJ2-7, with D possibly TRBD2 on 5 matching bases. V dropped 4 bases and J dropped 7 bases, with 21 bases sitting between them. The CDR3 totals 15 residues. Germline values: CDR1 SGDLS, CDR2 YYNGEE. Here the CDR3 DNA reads TGTGCCAGCAGCACCGGGTTCGGCGGTTCGGGGGAGCAGTACTTC. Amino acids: CASSTGFGGSGEQYF. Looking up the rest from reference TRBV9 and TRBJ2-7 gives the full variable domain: DSGVTQTPKHLITATGQRVTLRCSPRSGDLSVYWYQQSLDQGLQFLIQYYNGEERAKGNILERFSAQQFPDLHSELNLSSLELGDSALYFCASSTGFGGSGEQYFGPGTRLTVT.

The CDR3 DNA sequence: TGTGCCTGGAGAGGCGGGGCGACCACTGAAGCTTTCTTT. Protein: CAWRGGATTEAFF. V usage is TRBV30 and J usage is TRBJ1-1; D is possibly TRBD1 (5 bases). Trimming left V 3 bases short and J 4 bases short, with 12 bases between. This CDR3 has 13 amino acids. CDR1 and CDR2 from the germline V gene are GTSNPN and SVGIG (reference sequence). The full variable domain, its missing parts supplied by reference TRBV30 and TRBJ1-1, is SQTIHQWPATLVQPVGSPLSLECTVEGTSNPNLYWYRQAAGRGLQLLFYSVGIGQISSEVPQNLSASRPQDRQFILSSKKLLLSDSGFYLCAWRGGATTEAFFGQGTRLTVV.

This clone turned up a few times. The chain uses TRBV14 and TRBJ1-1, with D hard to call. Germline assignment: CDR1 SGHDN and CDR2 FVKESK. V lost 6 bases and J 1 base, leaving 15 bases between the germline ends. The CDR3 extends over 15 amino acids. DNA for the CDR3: TGTGCCAGCAGTGTGGGAGTGTGGTCGAACACTGAAGCTTTCTTT. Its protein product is CASSVGVWSNTEAFF.

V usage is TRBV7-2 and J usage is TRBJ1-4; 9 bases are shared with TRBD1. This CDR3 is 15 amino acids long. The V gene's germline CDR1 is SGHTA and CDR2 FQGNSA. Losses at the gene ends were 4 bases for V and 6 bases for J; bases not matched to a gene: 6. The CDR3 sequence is CASSSTGTGYEKLFF. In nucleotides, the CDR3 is TGTGCCAGCAGCTCAACCGGGACAGGGTATGAAAAACTGTTTTTT.

The DNA for the CDR3 is TGCGCCAGCAGCTTCTTGACAGGGGGCGGCTACGAGCAGTACTTC. Translating gives CASSFLTGGGYEQYF. The chain employs TRBV5-1 and TRBJ2-7, with 10 bases lining up with TRBD1. Germline V gene lookup returns CDR1 SGHRS and CDR2 YFSETQ. This CDR3 region has 15 residues. The junction had 5 bases not matched to a gene; V was cut back by 2 bases and J by 3 bases.